The text below deals with one T cell receptor (beta chain). Its specificity is unknown. The data were taken from a study of radiation and T cells in renal cell carcinoma. Study-wide background: Nephrectomy followed 15 Gy stereotactic body radiation by 4 weeks.

The data were produced by immunoSEQ multiplex PCR, yet TCRdb's version contains in-frame clones alone and is incomplete. This sample has 20,000 to 25,000 clones, with 80% found just once. General study points: Without pretreatment biopsies, baseline tumor clonotype presence was undetermined. Top tumor clonotypes rose in blood 2 weeks post-radiation, then contracted.

The sample's time point: baseline pretreatment blood. Documented treatment: 15 Gy SBRT to primary tumor, nephrectomy 4 weeks later. The patient's renal cell carcinoma had clear cell pathology. Germline CDR1 ENHRY, CDR2 SYGVKD. The CDR3 consists of 15 residues. V shed 8 bases and J shed 0 bases, with 14 bases lying between them. The V gene is TRBV10-3, the J gene TRBJ2-1; D is perhaps TRBD1 (8 bases). This receptor was identified in a man in his 60s with renal cell carcinoma. The source material was blood, sampled from a patient whose treatment included radiotherapy and nephrectomy. In nucleotides, the CDR3 is TGTGCCATCGGAACAGGGGGGGTCTCCTACAATGAGCAGTTCTTC. This translates into CAIGTGGVSYNEQFF.